The 24 T cell receptor beta chains below come from one sample, sequenced in a study of metastatic and nonmetastatic thyroid tumors. No patient had received any treatment before thyroid surgery. With MiXCR, TCRdb called clones anew from the PCR reads. Here the sample spans 35,000 to 50,000 clones, roughly 31% being singletons. Sequenced material: blood. Receptor source: a male donor with papillary thyroid cancer or a benign thyroid nodule (not recorded which). Some clones in this sample may be carry-over from other donors' samples.

This clone occurred a few times. The chain carries TRBV6-4 and TRBJ2-1, with a possible D match to TRBD2 (7 bases). This CDR3 region has 12 residues. V lost 7 bases and J lost 10, with 14 bases in between. The germline gives CDR1 MRHNA, CDR2 SNTAGT. The chain's CDR3 is CASTEGGAEQFF. Here the CDR3 DNA reads TGTGCCAGCACTGAGGGGGGGGCGGAGCAGTTCTTC.

V is TRBV20-1 and J is TRBJ1-5; 12 bases fit TRBD1. Germline V lookup: CDR1 DFQATT, CDR2 SNEGSKA (reference sequence). CDR3 length: 15 residues. The trim removed 5 bases at V and 4 bases at J, leaving 6 bases unmatched. In DNA form, the CDR3 reads TGCAGTGCTTCATCGGGACAGGGGGCGAATCAGCCCCAGCATTTT. It translates to CSASSGQGANQPQHF.

This clone was recorded only once. The chain joins TRBV20-1 to TRBJ1-2; tentatively, D is TRBD1 (5 bases). This CDR3 spans 14 amino acids. Germline CDR1 DFQATT, CDR2 SNEGSKA (reference sequence). Trimming left V 0 bases short and J 8 bases short, with 16 bases between. CDR3 coding DNA: TGCAGTGCTAGAGACGCCCAGGGAGTATTAGGCTACACCTTC. It specifies CSARDAQGVLGYTF.

This clone was seen only a few times. A much larger clone is a single base away; this may be a read error. The chain couples TRBV10-3 to TRBJ2-1; D call uncertain. Germline-derived CDR1 and CDR2 are ENHRY and SYGVKD. This CDR3 contains 14 residues. Trimming shortened V by 8 bases and J by 3 bases, and 14 bases separated the two germline ends. The CDR3 here is CAISWAGVYNEQFF. In DNA, the CDR3 is TGTGCCATCTCATGGGCTGGGGTCTACAATGAGCAGTTCTTC.

The chain combines TRBV10-3 with TRBJ2-6, with 7 bases matching TRBD1. Germline CDR1 is ENHRY and CDR2 is SYGVKD. V was pared by 8 bases and J by 3 bases, with 10 bases of the junction left unmatched. This CDR3 has 16 residues. This chain's CDR3 is CAIAVGTVFGANVLTF. CDR3 DNA: TGTGCCATCGCAGTCGGGACAGTCTTTGGGGCCAACGTCCTGACTTTC.

There are many counts of this clone. V gene TRBV30 combines with J gene TRBJ1-5; D possibly corresponds to TRBD1 (5 bases). V was trimmed by 0 bases and J by 7 bases, leaving 10 bases between them. Looked up from germline, CDR1 is GTSNPN and CDR2 is SVGIG (reference sequence). The CDR3 totals 13 residues. CDR3: CAWSVGRVQPQHF. The CDR3 nucleotides read TGTGCCTGGAGTGTGGGCAGGGTCCAGCCCCAGCATTTT.

About this clone itself: The junction and the germline gene differ at one end; a read error may be behind it. The chain uses TRBV11-2 and TRBJ2-7; 9 positions agree with TRBD1. This CDR3 is built from 16 residues. Germline-derived CDR1 and CDR2 are SGHAT and FQNNGV. CDR3 protein: CASSSPGTGFSHEQYF. The CDR3 coding sequence is TGTGCCAGCAGCTCGCCCGGGACAGGGTTCTCCCACGAGCAGTACTTC.

This clone was seen a handful of times. J is TRBJ1-4 and V is TRBV7-6; a possible D gene is TRBD1 (5 bases). Deletions cut 5 bases from V and 2 bases from J, with 21 bases between. Germline CDR1 is SGHVS and CDR2 is FNYEAQ. This CDR3 spans 18 amino acids. The CDR3 coding sequence is TGTGCCAGCAGCGCTGGACGGGGCCGGCGGGGGACTAATGAAAAACTGTTTTTT. As protein: CASSAGRGRRGTNEKLFF. The variable domain in full, completed from reference TRBV7-6 and TRBJ1-4, reads GAGVSQSPRYKVTKRGQDVALRCDPISGHVSLYWYRQALGQGPEFLTYFNYEAQQDKSGLPNDRFSAERPEGSISTLTIQRTEQRDSAMYRCASSAGRGRRGTNEKLFFGSGTQLSVL.

This clone was seen many times. The gene calls are TRBV4-2 and TRBJ2-7; weak D call: TRBD2 (6 bases). V was pared by 1 base and J by 6 bases, with 16 bases between. CDR3 length: 15 amino acids. The germline V gene encodes CDR1 LGHNA and CDR2 YNFKEQ. The CDR3 coding sequence is TGTGCCAGCAGCCAAGCTATAACTAGCTGGGGCGAGCAGTACTTC. The encoded protein is CASSQAITSWGEQYF.

This clone was observed at least ten times. The chain carries TRBV9 and TRBJ1-6, with 7 bases matching TRBD1. The J segment lost 5 bases and the V segment lost 2 bases, leaving 4 bases of the junction unmatched. Germline-derived CDR1 and CDR2 are SGDLS and YYNGEE. This CDR3 has 15 residues. The CDR3 nucleotides are TGTGCCAGCAGCGTTGCAGGGGGGGATAATTCACCCCTCCACTTT. Translating it yields CASSVAGGDNSPLHF.

This clone was counted only a few times. The chain couples TRBV20-1 to TRBJ2-7, with 7 bases lining up with TRBD2. The length of the CDR3 is 14 residues. The junction had 3 bases not matched to a gene; V was cut back by 0 bases and J by 1 base. The germline gives CDR1 DFQATT, CDR2 SNEGSKA (reference sequence). Written as DNA, the CDR3 is TGCAGTGCTAGAGATGGGCGGGAGTCCTACGAGCAGTACTTC. As protein: CSARDGRESYEQYF.

The chain links TRBV28 to TRBJ2-7, with D unresolved. V lost 4 bases, J lost 0 bases, and 16 bases lay in between. Germline-derived CDR1 and CDR2 are MDHEN and SYDVKM. This CDR3 is 16 amino acids long. The CDR3 here is CASSSSEKRSSYEQYF. For the CDR3, the DNA is TGTGCCAGCAGTTCATCTGAGAAGCGCAGCTCCTACGAGCAGTACTTC.

This clone was found many times. This sequence joins TRBV24-1 and TRBJ2-3, with unresolved D. The germline V gene encodes CDR1 KGHDR and CDR2 SFDVKD. Trimming removed 5 bases at V and 7 bases at J, with 15 bases between. CDR3 length equals 14 residues. This CDR3 reads CATSGLKEANTQYF. CDR3 bases: TGTGCCACCAGTGGACTTAAAGAGGCTAATACGCAGTATTTT.

The chain links TRBV11-2 to TRBJ2-7; D might be TRBD1 or TRBD2, each matching 6 bases. The CDR3 is 12 residues long. Trimming took off 1 base at V and 8 bases at J, with 9 bases between the two ends. The germline gives CDR1 SGHAT, CDR2 FQNNGV. CDR3 DNA: TGTGCCAGCAGCTTAGCCGGGGGCAAGCAGTACTTC. Translated, it gives CASSLAGGKQYF.

The CDR3 sequence: CASSFPGAPGGYTF. The CDR3 nucleotides are TGCGCCAGCAGCTTCCCGGGGGCCCCCGGTGGCTACACCTTC. The chain is built from TRBV5-1 and TRBJ1-2, with D maybe TRBD1 (6 bases). CDR1 and CDR2 from the germline V gene are SGHRS and YFSETQ. The V end lost 2 bases, the J end lost 7 bases, and 15 bases lay between the germline ends. This CDR3 spans 14 amino acids. The full variable domain, in which reference TRBV5-1 and TRBJ1-2 provide the parts outside the CDR3, is KAGVTQTPRYLIKTRGQQVTLSCSPISGHRSVSWYQQTPGQGLQFLFEYFSETQRNKGNFPGRFSGRQFSNSRSEMNVSTLELGDSALYLCASSFPGAPGGYTFGSGTRLTVV.

This clone was seen ten or more times. V is TRBV12-3 or TRBV12-4 and J is TRBJ1-1; a weak D match, TRBD1 (5 bases). This CDR3 is 13 amino acids long. Trimming stripped 5 bases from V and 1 base from J, with 8 bases between. The CDR3 sequence is CASSPTANTEAFF. The CDR3 coding sequence is TGTGCCAGCAGTCCGACAGCGAACACTGAAGCTTTCTTT.

The chain employs TRBV20-1 and TRBJ1-1; possible D gene TRBD1, 6 bases. V was clipped by 6 bases and J by 11 bases, with 16 bases between them. Germline V lookup: CDR1 DFQATT, CDR2 SNEGSKA (reference sequence). CDR3 length: 11 residues. For the CDR3, the DNA is TGCAGTGCCCTCCTGAGGGGGAATGCTTTCTTT. This codes for CSALLRGNAFF.

The chain links TRBV28 to TRBJ2-1, with D tentatively TRBD1 or TRBD2 (5 bases each). V gave up 5 bases and J gave up 8 bases, with 25 bases separating them. Germline CDR1 MDHEN, CDR2 SYDVKM. This CDR3 has 17 residues. This CDR3 is CASSQLTGRETRDEQFF. The CDR3 bases are TGTGCCAGCAGTCAACTTACGGGACGCGAAACCCGGGATGAGCAGTTCTTC.

The chain joins TRBV6-1 to TRBJ2-7; the D gene is possibly TRBD2 (6 bases). The CDR3 is 13 residues long. In germline, CDR1 is MNHNS, CDR2 SASEGT. V was pared by 3 bases and J by 5 bases, with 11 bases between. CDR3 bases: TGTGCCAGCAGTGACGGGAGTGGGGACGAGCAGTACTTC. Its translation is CASSDGSGDEQYF.

This clone was counted at least ten times. The chain recombines TRBV4-1 with TRBJ2-2; D not certain. This CDR3 spans 15 amino acids. The ends were cut back, 1 base at V and 8 bases at J, with 14 bases in the middle. CDR1 MGHRA and CDR2 YSYEKL come from the germline V gene. CDR3 in DNA: TGCGCCAGCAGCCAAGTTCTTAGGGCTGTAGGGGAGCTGTTTTTT. Its protein product is CASSQVLRAVGELFF.

On this clone: Since a much larger clone is just one base distant, this may be a read error. This chain uses TRBV6-4 with TRBJ2-3; D might be TRBD1 or TRBD2, each matching 6 bases. The germline gives CDR1 MRHNA, CDR2 SNTAGT. This CDR3 comprises 14 residues. V shed 8 bases and J shed 2 bases, with 14 bases lying between them. The chain's CDR3 is CASGGGGITDTQYF. The CDR3 DNA reads as TGTGCCAGCGGTGGGGGCGGGATCACAGATACGCAGTATTTT.

This clone was seen at least ten times. A much larger clonotype is one base distant, so this may be a read error. This sample includes further DNA sequences coding for the same CDR3. CDR3 nucleotides: TGTGCCAGTAGTTCAGAGGACTACAACGAGCAGTTCTTC. Translated, it gives CASSSEDYNEQFF. The V call is TRBV19, the J call TRBJ2-1; tentative D call: TRBD2 (6 bases). The CDR3 consists of 13 residues. Germline V gene sequence: CDR1 LNHDA, CDR2 SQIVND (reference sequence).

This chain joins TRBV4-1 and TRBJ2-3; TRBD2 is a possible D gene (6 bases). V was trimmed by 0 bases and J by 0 bases, leaving 13 bases between them. CDR1 is MGHRA and CDR2 is YSYEKL in the germline V gene. This CDR3 region has 17 residues. In DNA, the CDR3 is TGCGCCAGCAGCCAAGAACCGGGACTTTCTAGCACAGATACGCAGTATTTT. Translating it yields CASSQEPGLSSTDTQYF.

A note on this clone: At one boundary the junction diverges from the germline segment, which might be a read error. The gene calls are TRBV7-2 and TRBJ2-5; D gene uncertain. The CDR3 loop spans 13 amino acids. In germline, CDR1 is SGHTA, CDR2 FQGNSA. The CDR3 spells CASSRLVTETKYF. CDR3 coding DNA: TGTGCCAGCAGTCGTCTAGTAACCGAGACCAAGTACTTC.